This is a list of T cell receptor beta chains from one sample in a study of neoadjuvant anti-PD-1 for oral cavity cancer. TCRdb keeps only in-frame clones here, not all; method: immunoSEQ multiplex PCR. This table has 11,000 to 15,000 clones, approximately 70% appearing once. Sequences were derived from PBMCs, sampled before nivolumab (anti-PD-1) treatment. The receptors here all came from a person aged 40 to 85 with oral cavity squamous cell carcinoma. CDR3s leave out the opening cysteine and the closing phenylalanine or tryptophan. Each record gives: J gene, V gene, CDR3 protein.

TRBJ1-2 | TRBV30 | AWSVRDRDFAGYT
TRBJ1-6 | TRBV5-1 | ASSFQGVSPSPLH
TRBJ2-7 | TRBV15 | ATSRGYEQY
TRBJ2-4 | TRBV5-6 | ASSLRNIQY
TRBJ1-2 | TRBV29-1 | SVVAAGSDTNYGYT
TRBJ1-3 | TRBV7-2 | ASSLGPTGGSGNTIY
TRBJ2-2 | TRBV7-3 | ASSTGQGAGELF
TRBJ1-5 | TRBV5-1 | ASSLPGLNQPQH
TRBJ1-1 | TRBV11-1 | ASSNRRATEAF
TRBJ2-3 | TRBV30 | AWQREADTQY
TRBJ2-7 | TRBV18 | ASSPLATEQY
TRBJ1-2 | TRBV4-1 | ASRKVGDRGLGGYT
TRBJ1-1 | TRBV6-5 | ASSSGTGQMNTEAF
TRBJ1-5 | TRBV7-9 | ASSAQGVRQPQH
TRBJ2-7 | TRBV9 | ASSVRADTSYEQY
TRBJ1-2 | TRBV2 | AIREQQGIGGYT
TRBJ1-1 | TRBV5-1 | ASSDPGLNTEAF
TRBJ2-2 | TRBV29-1 | SVTLRGGELF
TRBJ2-7 | TRBV6-5 | ASSYGGTSSYEQY
TRBJ1-5 | TRBV12-5 | ASGFDRDQPQH
TRBJ2-7 | TRBV29-1 | SGELGYEQY
TRBJ2-7 | TRBV28 | ASSTNYEQY
TRBJ1-4 | TRBV6-5 | ASSPTGLEEKLF
TRBJ1-5 | TRBV6-5 | ASSPGHNQPQH
TRBJ2-5 | TRBV11-1 | ASSTPSFGKETQY
TRBJ1-5 | TRBV7-7 | ASSPAYGQPQH
TRBJ2-7 | TRBV11-2 | ASSLGRTYEQY
TRBJ1-5 | TRBV27 | ASSLSGNSNQPQH
TRBJ2-7 | TRBV10-3 | AINTRDSTYEQY
TRBJ1-2 | TRBV18 | ASSEDRIYGYT
TRBJ2-7 | TRBV11-2 | ASSWTSGRFDEQY
TRBJ1-1 | TRBV6-5 | ASSRQNRGHTEAF
TRBJ2-2 | TRBV6-5 | ASSYSTWGESGELF
TRBJ2-1 | TRBV7-3 | ASSNSGRLYNEQF
TRBJ1-3 | TRBV5-8 | ASSWGPITSGNTIY
TRBJ2-3 | TRBV7-9 | ASSSGQGASTDTQY
TRBJ1-6 | TRBV7-9 | ASSLRTGNSPLH